Sequencing of this TCR beta chain was carried out in a study of cytomegalovirus exposure and HLA in healthy donors. Use of 60 Vbeta and 13 Jbeta primers characterized the PCR. Some clones are missing from TCRdb's copy, which holds only in-frame ones; the method was immunoSEQ multiplex PCR. This repertoire shows around 180,000 clones, about four fifths found once; its top ten account for 4.5% to 7.5%. Trimming stripped 8 bases from V and 7 bases from J, with 15 bases between. This CDR3 is built from 13 residues. Looked up from germline, CDR1 is KGHSY and CDR2 is FQNENV. Sequencing used PBMCs. The TCR originated in a woman under 40 in good health and CMV-seropositive. The chain links TRBV16 to TRBJ1-5; D possibly corresponds to TRBD1 (5 bases). Here the CDR3 reads CASRRAGNQPQHF. The DNA for the CDR3 is TGTGCCAGCCGAAGGGCAGGGAACCAGCCCCAGCATTTT.